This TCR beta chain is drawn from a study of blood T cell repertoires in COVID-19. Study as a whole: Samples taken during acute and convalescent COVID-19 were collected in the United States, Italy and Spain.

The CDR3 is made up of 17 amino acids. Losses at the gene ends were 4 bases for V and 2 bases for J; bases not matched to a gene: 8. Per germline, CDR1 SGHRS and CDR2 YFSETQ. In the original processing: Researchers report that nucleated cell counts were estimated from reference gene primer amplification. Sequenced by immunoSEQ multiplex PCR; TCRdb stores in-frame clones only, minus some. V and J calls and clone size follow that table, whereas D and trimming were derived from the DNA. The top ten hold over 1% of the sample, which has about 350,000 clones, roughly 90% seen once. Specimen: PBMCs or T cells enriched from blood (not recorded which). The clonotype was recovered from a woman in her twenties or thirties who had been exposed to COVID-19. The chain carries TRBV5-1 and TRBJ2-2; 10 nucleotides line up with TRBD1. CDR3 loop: CASSPTPTGGNTGELFF. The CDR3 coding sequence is TGCGCCAGCAGCCCCACACCGACAGGGGGCAACACCGGGGAGCTGTTTTTT.